These T cell receptor beta chains were read from a single sample in a study of OX40 agonist ivuxolimab in advanced cancers. Only in-frame clones appear in the TCRdb table, and some are missing; sequencing was by immunoSEQ multiplex PCR. This repertoire shows approximately 50,000 clones, roughly 84% found once; its top ten account for about an eighth. The sample in question was CD4+ or CD8+ T cells sorted from blood, obtained in a trial of the OX40 agonist ivuxolimab. Receptors were obtained from an adult with an advanced solid tumor such as melanoma, head and neck, liver or kidney cancer. Both conserved end residues are part of each CDR3. Fields, in order: clone size, D gene, V gene, J gene, CDR3 protein, CDR3 DNA. The D gene is left open where the match is weak. Some rows mark clone size as missing; the rest say once, few, many or name a class of expanded clone.

clone_size: .
d_call: TRBD2
v_call: TRBV11-2
j_call: TRBJ2-3
cdr3_aa: CASRGLAGGQDTQYF
cdr3_nt: TGTGCCAGCCGGGGACTAGCGGGGGGTCAAGATACGCAGTATTTT

clone_size: .
d_call: .
v_call: TRBV5-6
j_call: TRBJ1-1
cdr3_aa: CASSFGPNTEAFF
cdr3_nt: TGTGCCAGCAGCTTTGGTCCGAACACTGAAGCTTTCTTT

clone_size: .
d_call: TRBD1
v_call: TRBV28
j_call: TRBJ1-1
cdr3_aa: CASREGDRGNTEAFF
cdr3_nt: TGTGCCAGCAGGGAAGGGGACAGGGGAAACACTGAAGCTTTCTTT

clone_size: .
d_call: .
v_call: TRBV11-2
j_call: TRBJ2-5
cdr3_aa: CASSLDQLSVQETQYF
cdr3_nt: TGTGCCAGCAGCTTAGATCAGCTGTCGGTTCAAGAGACCCAGTACTTC

clone_size: .
d_call: .
v_call: TRBV29-1
j_call: TRBJ2-5
cdr3_aa: CSVEVGGPQETQYF
cdr3_nt: TGCAGCGTTGAAGTTGGGGGTCCCCAAGAGACCCAGTACTTC

clone_size: .
d_call: TRBD1
v_call: TRBV6-5
j_call: TRBJ1-2
cdr3_aa: CASRQGDYGYTF
cdr3_nt: TGTGCCAGCAGACAGGGGGACTATGGCTACACCTTC

clone_size: .
d_call: .
v_call: TRBV7-8
j_call: TRBJ2-5
cdr3_aa: CASSLVTLQGFQETQYF
cdr3_nt: TGTGCCAGCAGCCTTGTAACCCTCCAGGGGTTCCAAGAGACCCAGTACTTC

clone_size: .
d_call: .
v_call: TRBV7-6
j_call: TRBJ1-1
cdr3_aa: CASTRGANTEAFF
cdr3_nt: TGTGCCAGCACGAGAGGCGCGAACACTGAAGCTTTCTTT

clone_size: .
d_call: .
v_call: TRBV2
j_call: TRBJ1-1
cdr3_aa: CASSEPGSDTEAFF
cdr3_nt: TGTGCCAGCAGTGAACCAGGGTCGGACACTGAAGCTTTCTTT

clone_size: .
d_call: .
v_call: TRBV15
j_call: TRBJ2-2
cdr3_aa: CATSRGVPGELFF
cdr3_nt: TGTGCCACCAGCAGAGGAGTCCCCGGGGAGCTGTTTTTT

clone_size: .
d_call: .
v_call: TRBV28
j_call: TRBJ2-1
cdr3_aa: CASILEGVNEQFF
cdr3_nt: TGTGCCAGCATTCTGGAAGGGGTCAATGAGCAGTTCTTC

clone_size: .
d_call: .
v_call: TRBV30
j_call: TRBJ1-2
cdr3_aa: CAWSVWGGGYGYTF
cdr3_nt: TGTGCCTGGAGTGTGTGGGGGGGCGGCTATGGCTACACCTTC

clone_size: .
d_call: .
v_call: TRBV7-2
j_call: TRBJ2-1
cdr3_aa: CASSLVGFDGASSYNEQFF
cdr3_nt: TGTGCCAGCAGCTTAGTAGGGTTTGACGGAGCCAGCTCCTACAATGAGCAGTTCTTC

clone_size: .
d_call: .
v_call: TRBV28
j_call: TRBJ1-2
cdr3_aa: CASSLRVNYGYTF
cdr3_nt: TGTGCCAGCAGTTTAAGGGTGAACTATGGCTACACCTTC

clone_size: once
d_call: .
v_call: TRBV2
j_call: TRBJ2-3
cdr3_aa: CASSSAGQTPDTQYF
cdr3_nt: TGTGCCAGCAGTTCGGCTGGACAGACGCCAGATACGCAGTATTTT

clone_size: .
d_call: .
v_call: TRBV6-1
j_call: TRBJ1-3
cdr3_aa: CASSKGPRSGNTIYF
cdr3_nt: TGTGCCAGCAGCAAAGGGCCCAGATCTGGAAACACCATATATTTT

clone_size: few
d_call: .
v_call: TRBV21-1
j_call: TRBJ1-2
cdr3_aa: CASILPTANYGYTF
cdr3_nt: TGTGCCAGCATCCTACCGACAGCGAACTATGGCTACACCTTC

clone_size: .
d_call: TRBD2
v_call: TRBV27
j_call: TRBJ2-5
cdr3_aa: CASSRGGETQYF
cdr3_nt: TGTGCCAGCAGCCGCGGGGGAGAGACCCAGTACTTC

clone_size: .
d_call: .
v_call: TRBV19
j_call: TRBJ1-5
cdr3_aa: CASLRDPAGDQPQHF
cdr3_nt: TGTGCCAGTTTACGGGACCCGGCAGGCGATCAGCCCCAGCATTTT

clone_size: once
d_call: TRBD1
v_call: TRBV4-1
j_call: TRBJ1-1
cdr3_aa: CASSLPDREGTEAFF
cdr3_nt: TGCGCCAGCAGCCTACCAGACAGGGAGGGCACTGAAGCTTTCTTT

clone_size: .
d_call: TRBD1
v_call: TRBV27
j_call: TRBJ2-1
cdr3_aa: CASSRGTGGYNEQFF
cdr3_nt: TGTGCCAGCAGTCGCGGGACAGGGGGGTACAATGAGCAGTTCTTC

clone_size: once
d_call: TRBD1
v_call: TRBV5-4
j_call: TRBJ1-1
cdr3_aa: CASRQTGADTEAFF
cdr3_nt: TGTGCCAGCAGGCAGACAGGGGCTGACACTGAAGCTTTCTTT

clone_size: .
d_call: TRBD1
v_call: TRBV7-8
j_call: TRBJ2-3
cdr3_aa: CASSLGRDRGKSDTQYF
cdr3_nt: TGTGCCAGCAGCTTGGGCCGGGACAGGGGAAAGTCAGATACGCAGTATTTT

clone_size: .
d_call: .
v_call: TRBV28
j_call: TRBJ1-5
cdr3_aa: CASSLIEWNQPQHF
cdr3_nt: TGTGCCAGCAGTTTAATCGAATGGAATCAGCCCCAGCATTTT

clone_size: .
d_call: .
v_call: TRBV5-4
j_call: TRBJ1-1
cdr3_aa: CASSAGTMNTEAFF
cdr3_nt: TGTGCCAGCAGCGCAGGGACCATGAACACTGAAGCTTTCTTT

clone_size: .
d_call: .
v_call: TRBV30
j_call: TRBJ1-1
cdr3_aa: CAWSAQQNTEAFF
cdr3_nt: TGTGCCTGGAGTGCACAGCAGAACACTGAAGCTTTCTTT

clone_size: .
d_call: .
v_call: TRBV7-3
j_call: TRBJ2-1
cdr3_aa: CASKKGAGAVNEQFF
cdr3_nt: TGTGCCAGCAAAAAGGGGGCGGGAGCCGTGAATGAGCAGTTCTTC

clone_size: .
d_call: .
v_call: TRBV10-3
j_call: TRBJ1-3
cdr3_aa: CAITEPDSGNTIYF
cdr3_nt: TGTGCCATCACTGAACCGGACTCTGGAAACACCATATATTTT

clone_size: .
d_call: TRBD2
v_call: TRBV7-3
j_call: TRBJ2-7
cdr3_aa: CASSLARTSVQQYF
cdr3_nt: TGTGCCAGCAGCTTAGCCCGGACTAGCGTCCAGCAGTACTTC

clone_size: .
d_call: .
v_call: TRBV18
j_call: TRBJ1-2
cdr3_aa: CASSPDRNYGYTF
cdr3_nt: TGTGCCAGCTCACCGGACAGAAACTATGGCTACACCTTC

clone_size: .
d_call: TRBD1
v_call: TRBV7-9
j_call: TRBJ1-2
cdr3_aa: CASSLDRGDGYTF
cdr3_nt: TGTGCCAGCAGCCTCGACAGGGGCGATGGCTACACCTTC

clone_size: .
d_call: .
v_call: TRBV4-2
j_call: TRBJ2-7
cdr3_aa: CASSRDRAYEQYF
cdr3_nt: TGTGCCAGCAGCCGGGACCGAGCCTACGAGCAGTACTTC

clone_size: .
d_call: .
v_call: TRBV7-9
j_call: TRBJ2-6
cdr3_aa: CASSLLHGGALSGANVLTF
cdr3_nt: TGTGCCAGCAGCTTATTGCATGGGGGAGCACTCTCTGGGGCCAACGTCCTGACTTTC

clone_size: .
d_call: TRBD1
v_call: TRBV5-1
j_call: TRBJ2-6
cdr3_aa: CASSLDPGGTGANVLTF
cdr3_nt: TGCGCCAGCAGCTTGGATCCAGGGGGAACTGGGGCCAACGTCCTGACTTTC

clone_size: .
d_call: TRBD1
v_call: TRBV29-1
j_call: TRBJ1-6
cdr3_aa: CSVRTGTGYNSPLHF
cdr3_nt: TGCAGCGTAAGAACCGGGACAGGTTATAATTCACCCCTCCACTTT

clone_size: .
d_call: TRBD1
v_call: TRBV6-5
j_call: TRBJ1-5
cdr3_aa: CASSSLTGGAGQPQHF
cdr3_nt: TGTGCCAGCAGTTCCCTGACAGGGGGCGCGGGTCAGCCCCAGCATTTT

clone_size: .
d_call: .
v_call: TRBV6-4
j_call: TRBJ2-3
cdr3_aa: CASPTRGTPYTDTQYF
cdr3_nt: TGTGCCAGCCCTACAAGGGGGACGCCCTACACAGATACGCAGTATTTT

clone_size: .
d_call: .
v_call: TRBV30
j_call: TRBJ1-5
cdr3_aa: CAWNRDIHNQPQHF
cdr3_nt: TGTGCCTGGAACCGGGACATTCACAATCAGCCCCAGCATTTT

clone_size: .
d_call: .
v_call: TRBV15
j_call: TRBJ1-4
cdr3_aa: CATSVGGSGEKLFF
cdr3_nt: TGTGCCACGAGCGTCGGGGGGTCGGGCGAAAAACTGTTTTTT

clone_size: .
d_call: TRBD2
v_call: TRBV4-3
j_call: TRBJ2-1
cdr3_aa: CASSQVGLAGEQFF
cdr3_nt: TGCGCCAGCAGCCAAGTTGGGCTAGCGGGAGAGCAGTTCTTC

clone_size: .
d_call: .
v_call: TRBV29-1
j_call: TRBJ1-4
cdr3_aa: CSVAPIPTNEKLFF
cdr3_nt: TGCAGCGTTGCTCCGATTCCAACTAATGAAAAACTGTTTTTT

clone_size: .
d_call: .
v_call: TRBV2
j_call: TRBJ1-1
cdr3_aa: CASRKGAGEAFF
cdr3_nt: TGTGCCAGCAGGAAGGGAGCCGGCGAAGCTTTCTTT

clone_size: once
d_call: .
v_call: TRBV19
j_call: TRBJ2-5
cdr3_aa: CASSTLLQGDQYF
cdr3_nt: TGTGCCAGTAGTACCTTATTACAGGGAGACCAGTACTTC

clone_size: few
d_call: TRBD2
v_call: TRBV5-1
j_call: TRBJ2-3
cdr3_aa: CASSANVGTSGTDTQYF
cdr3_nt: TGCGCCAGCAGCGCAAACGTGGGGACTAGCGGCACAGATACGCAGTATTTT

clone_size: .
d_call: .
v_call: TRBV6-5
j_call: TRBJ2-2
cdr3_aa: CASSYSGNIPGELFF
cdr3_nt: TGTGCCAGCAGTTACTCGGGCAACATCCCCGGGGAGCTGTTTTTT

clone_size: .
d_call: .
v_call: TRBV28
j_call: TRBJ2-5
cdr3_aa: CASSIMGSAETQYF
cdr3_nt: TGTGCCAGCAGTATTATGGGGAGCGCAGAGACCCAGTACTTC

clone_size: .
d_call: .
v_call: TRBV19
j_call: TRBJ2-2
cdr3_aa: CASTFSVGSTGELFF
cdr3_nt: TGTGCCAGTACCTTTAGTGTGGGAAGCACCGGGGAGCTGTTTTTT

clone_size: .
d_call: TRBD1
v_call: TRBV6-6
j_call: TRBJ2-1
cdr3_aa: CASGTGVYNEQFF
cdr3_nt: TGTGCCAGCGGGACAGGGGTATACAATGAGCAGTTCTTC

clone_size: .
d_call: TRBD2
v_call: TRBV7-2
j_call: TRBJ2-3
cdr3_aa: CASSADLLAGTDTQYF
cdr3_nt: TGTGCCAGCAGCGCCGACCTACTAGCGGGCACAGATACGCAGTATTTT

clone_size: .
d_call: TRBD1
v_call: TRBV7-9
j_call: TRBJ2-5
cdr3_aa: CASSPRTGGRQETQYF
cdr3_nt: TGTGCCAGCAGCCCGAGGACAGGGGGTCGCCAAGAGACCCAGTACTTC

clone_size: .
d_call: .
v_call: TRBV7-2
j_call: TRBJ2-5
cdr3_aa: CASSLSETQYF
cdr3_nt: TGTGCCAGCAGCTTATCCGAGACCCAGTACTTC

clone_size: few
d_call: .
v_call: TRBV5-1
j_call: TRBJ2-1
cdr3_aa: CASKLSLASSYNEQFF
cdr3_nt: TGCGCCAGCAAACTTTCTCTAGCGTCCTCCTACAATGAGCAGTTCTTC

clone_size: .
d_call: TRBD2
v_call: TRBV7-9
j_call: TRBJ2-1
cdr3_aa: CASSLSGRGYNEQFF
cdr3_nt: TGTGCCAGCAGCCTAAGCGGGAGGGGCTACAATGAGCAGTTCTTC

clone_size: .
d_call: TRBD1
v_call: TRBV5-6
j_call: TRBJ2-3
cdr3_aa: CASSTGTGGVGDTQYF
cdr3_nt: TGTGCCAGCAGCACCGGGACAGGGGGCGTAGGGGATACGCAGTATTTT

clone_size: .
d_call: TRBD2
v_call: TRBV29-1
j_call: TRBJ2-3
cdr3_aa: CSVFGPSGTDTQYF
cdr3_nt: TGCAGCGTTTTTGGACCTAGCGGTACAGATACGCAGTATTTT

clone_size: .
d_call: .
v_call: TRBV5-1
j_call: TRBJ1-2
cdr3_aa: CASSTWDGTNYGYTF
cdr3_nt: TGCGCCAGCAGCACCTGGGACGGGACTAACTATGGCTACACCTTC

clone_size: .
d_call: .
v_call: TRBV7-9
j_call: TRBJ2-3
cdr3_aa: CASSLVQGFTDTQYF
cdr3_nt: TGTGCCAGCAGCTTAGTCCAGGGCTTCACAGATACGCAGTATTTT

clone_size: .
d_call: TRBD1
v_call: TRBV28
j_call: TRBJ1-5
cdr3_aa: CASSFGQGIRPQHF
cdr3_nt: TGTGCCAGCAGTTTCGGACAGGGGATTAGGCCCCAGCATTTT

clone_size: .
d_call: .
v_call: TRBV9
j_call: TRBJ2-5
cdr3_aa: CASSVGSTPGETQYF
cdr3_nt: TGTGCCAGCAGCGTAGGAAGTACTCCAGGGGAGACCCAGTACTTC

clone_size: .
d_call: .
v_call: TRBV28
j_call: TRBJ1-5
cdr3_aa: CASSHTGMAHF
cdr3_nt: TGTGCCAGCAGTCATACAGGGATGGCGCATTTT